The 23 T cell receptor beta chains in this list originate from one sample, sequenced in a study of blood T cell repertoires in COVID-19. Measured with immunoSEQ multiplex PCR; TCRdb has only the in-frame clones, and not every one. The sample includes approximately 500,000 clones, roughly nine tenths of them seen just once. Sequenced: peripheral blood. Every receptor here comes from a man aged 18 to 35 with COVID-19, enrolled during active disease.

This clone appeared once. V and J are TRBV18 and TRBJ2-5, with 9 positions matching TRBD1. The ends lost 1 base at V and 6 bases at J; junction bases unmatched: 9. In germline, CDR1 is KGHSH, CDR2 LQKENI. CDR3 length: 16 residues. The chain's CDR3 is CASSPLAGTGSKTQYF. As DNA, the CDR3 is TGTGCCAGCTCACCACTCGCCGGGACAGGGAGCAAGACCCAGTACTTC.

The chain has TRBV24-1 and TRBJ2-2; the D is unclear. Between the trimmed V and J ends, which lost 5 bases and 2 bases, there was a span of 5 bases. This CDR3 region has 13 residues. In germline, CDR1 is KGHDR, CDR2 SFDVKD. The CDR3: CATSVANTGELFF. CDR3 DNA sequence: TGTGCCACCAGTGTGGCCAACACCGGGGAGCTGTTTTTT.

The rearrangement links TRBV5-1 to TRBJ1-3; D unclear. The CDR3 runs 15 residues. Germline CDR1 and CDR2: SGHRS and YFSETQ. V was shortened by 2 bases and J by 3 bases, with 12 bases between the two germline ends. The CDR3 sequence is CASSFGQDYGNTIYF. CDR3 DNA: TGCGCCAGCAGCTTTGGGCAGGATTATGGAAACACCATATATTTT.

This chain uses TRBV6-6 with TRBJ1-1; 7 bases align to TRBD1. V lost 6 bases, J lost 6 bases, and 1 base stayed unmatched. CDR3 length equals 11 residues. Germline V gene sequence: CDR1 MNHNY, CDR2 SVGAGI (reference sequence). The CDR3 coding sequence is TGTGCCAGCAGCCAGGGGGCTGAAGCTTTCTTT. This translates into CASSQGAEAFF.

This clone was observed a few times. The chain employs TRBV7-9 and TRBJ2-2, with D perhaps matching TRBD2 (5 bases). The germline V gene has CDR1 SEHNR and CDR2 FQNEAQ (reference sequence). The CDR3 has 15 residues. V was clipped by 3 bases and J by 5 bases, with 13 bases between them. The CDR3 sequence: CASSFSGNPTGELFF. CDR3 nucleotide sequence: TGTGCCAGCAGCTTCAGCGGAAATCCTACCGGGGAGCTGTTTTTT. Variable domain in full (rest from reference TRBV7-9 and TRBJ2-2): DTGVSQNPRHKITKRGQNVTFRCDPISEHNRLYWYRQTLGQGPEFLTYFQNEAQLEKSRLLSDRFSAERPKGSFSTLEIQRTEQGDSAMYLCASSFSGNPTGELFFGEGSRLTVL.

Details on this clone: This CDR3 is also generated by other DNA sequences in the sample. V usage is TRBV6-5 and J usage is TRBJ2-7; possible D gene TRBD1, 6 bases. CDR1 and CDR2 from the germline V gene are MNHEY and SVGAGI. V lost 6 bases, J lost 1 base, and 10 bases lay in between. This CDR3 spans 13 amino acids. CDR3 nucleotide sequence: TGTGCCAGCAGCCGCGACAGGTCCTACGAGCAGTACTTC. Its protein product is CASSRDRSYEQYF.

The chain carries TRBV19 and TRBJ2-2, with TRBD2 matching over 7 bases. Germline CDR1 is LNHDA and CDR2 is SQIVND (reference sequence). The CDR3 length is 16 residues. Trimming took 9 bases from V and 5 from J; bases not matched to a gene: 15. CDR3: CARRQRRELRTGELFF. CDR3 DNA: TGTGCCAGGCGTCAGAGGCGGGAGTTACGGACCGGGGAGCTGTTTTTT.

This clone was seen a single time. The chain links TRBV27 to TRBJ2-1; no definite D call. The CDR3 runs 13 residues. Germline V lookup: CDR1 MNHEY, CDR2 SMNVEV (reference sequence). Trimming left V 6 bases short and J 3 bases short, with 9 bases between. The CDR3 region has the DNA TGTGCCAGCAGCTCCCGGTACTACAATGAGCAGTTCTTC. Translating it yields CASSSRYYNEQFF.

The J gene is TRBJ1-1, the V gene TRBV7-9, with D uncertain. CDR1 and CDR2 (germline): SEHNR, FQNEAQ (reference sequence). Trimming removed 5 bases from V and 0 bases from J, with 10 bases in between. This CDR3 spans 14 amino acids. CDR3: CASSPGSLNTEAFF. CDR3 sequence (DNA): TGTGCCAGCAGCCCGGGGAGTCTGAACACTGAAGCTTTCTTT.

This clone was observed a single time. The chain carries TRBV2 and TRBJ1-1; D perhaps matches TRBD1 (6 bases). The V gene's germline CDR1 is SNHLY and CDR2 FYNNEI. Trimming took off 1 base at V and 0 bases at J, with 18 bases between the two ends. There are 18 residues in the CDR3. This chain's CDR3 is CASSEEWPRGAMNTEAFF. The CDR3 coding sequence is TGTGCCAGCAGTGAAGAGTGGCCCAGGGGCGCCATGAACACTGAAGCTTTCTTT.

This sequence joins TRBV7-2 and TRBJ1-4; no firm D call. Germline CDR1 reads SGHTA; CDR2 reads FQGNSA. This CDR3 has 14 residues. V shed 0 bases and J shed 7 bases, with 9 bases lying between them. The CDR3 DNA is TGTGCCAGCAGCTTAGCGTATAGTGGTGAAAAACTGTTTTTT. Translating gives CASSLAYSGEKLFF.

The V call is TRBV4-1, the J call TRBJ1-5, with a possible D match to TRBD1 (6 bases). The CDR3 has 18 residues. Trimming shortened V by 1 base and J by 0 bases, and 16 bases separated the two germline ends. Germline V gives CDR1 MGHRA, CDR2 YSYEKL. For the CDR3, the DNA is TGCGCCAGCAGCCAAGCGCCCCCCACAGGGTCTAGCAATCAGCCCCAGCATTTT. The encoded protein is CASSQAPPTGSSNQPQHF.

The J gene is TRBJ1-1, the V gene TRBV19; TRBD1 might be the D (5 bases). V lost 1 base and J lost 0, with 6 bases in between. The CDR3 extends over 14 amino acids. Per the germline V gene, CDR1 is LNHDA and CDR2 is SQIVND (reference sequence). The CDR3, as DNA: TGTGCCAGTAGTATAGGGGACTTGAACACTGAAGCTTTCTTT. Residues: CASSIGDLNTEAFF. Variable domain in full (rest from reference TRBV19 and TRBJ1-1): DGGITQSPKYLFRKEGQNVTLSCEQNLNHDAMYWYRQDPGQGLRLIYYSQIVNDFQKGDIAEGYSVSREKKESFPLTVTSAQKNPTAFYLCASSIGDLNTEAFFGQGTRLTVV.

The chain links TRBV6-6 to TRBJ2-7; TRBD2 matches at 7 bases. Germline CDR1 and CDR2: MNHNY and SVGAGI (reference sequence). Trimming removed 7 bases from V and 2 bases from J; junction bases left unmatched: 2. This CDR3 spans 12 amino acids. The CDR3 region is CASIGTTYEQYF. The CDR3 region has the DNA TGTGCCAGCATAGGGACTACCTACGAGCAGTACTTC.

V is TRBV4-1 and J is TRBJ2-1, with TRBD2 identical over 9 bases. Germline CDR1 reads MGHRA; CDR2 reads YSYEKL. Trimming took 1 base from V and 8 from J; bases not matched to a gene: 9. This CDR3 contains 16 residues. The CDR3 loop is CASSQGANSGSYEQFF. In nucleotides, the CDR3 is TGCGCCAGCAGCCAAGGTGCGAATAGCGGGAGCTATGAGCAGTTCTTC.

The rearrangement links TRBV3-1 (or the pseudogene TRBV3-2) to TRBJ2-1; 16 bases align to TRBD2. The CDR3 runs 22 residues. CDR1 LGHDT and CDR2 YNNKEL come from the germline V gene (reference sequence). V trimming: 0 bases; J trimming: 6 bases; junction bases outside the gene matches: 17. The CDR3 region is CASSQDRGREGLAGGPVNEQFF. DNA of the CDR3: TGTGCCAGCAGCCAAGATCGGGGCAGAGAGGGACTAGCGGGAGGGCCTGTCAATGAGCAGTTCTTC.

CDR3: CSVRTGENSPLHF. DNA of the CDR3: TGCAGCGTACGAACAGGGGAGAATTCACCCCTCCACTTT. The chain employs TRBV29-1 and TRBJ1-6, with TRBD1 matching over 7 bases. This CDR3 contains 13 residues. Germline-derived CDR1 and CDR2 are SQVTM and ANQGSEA. V shed 6 bases and J 7 bases; nucleotides not matched to a gene: 6.

CDR3 residues: CASSVGSAYEQYF. CDR3 DNA sequence: TGTGCCAGCAGCGTAGGTTCGGCCTACGAGCAGTACTTC. The rearrangement uses TRBV9 and TRBJ2-7, with D unresolved. Trimming removed 0 bases from V and 2 bases from J, with 6 bases in between. In germline, CDR1 is SGDLS, CDR2 YYNGEE. The CDR3 is 13 amino acids.

The V gene is TRBV19, the J gene TRBJ1-2; D unclear. V was trimmed by 5 bases and J by 0 bases, leaving 7 bases between them. The CDR3 covers 13 residues. The germline V gene encodes CDR1 LNHDA and CDR2 SQIVND (reference sequence). CDR3 loop: CASSEGPNYGYTF. CDR3 DNA sequence: TGTGCCAGTAGTGAGGGCCCTAACTATGGCTACACCTTC.

This chain joins TRBV5-1 and TRBJ1-2; 8 bases map to TRBD1. CDR1 SGHRS and CDR2 YFSETQ come from the germline V gene. The V segment lost 6 bases and the J segment 1 base; nucleotides outside the gene matches: 5. The CDR3 loop spans 14 amino acids. CDR3 in amino acids: CASNTGGDNYGYTF. The CDR3 bases are TGCGCCAGCAACACAGGGGGGGATAACTATGGCTACACCTTC.

The V call is TRBV7-8, the J call TRBJ2-7; D possibly corresponds to TRBD2 (5 bases). Germline V gene lookup returns CDR1 SGHVS and CDR2 FQNEAQ. V was pared by 2 bases and J by 1 base, with 15 bases between. This CDR3 contains 16 residues. The CDR3 loop is CASSLSNGGSSYEQYF. The CDR3 DNA reads TGTGCCAGCAGCTTATCAAACGGCGGGTCGTCCTACGAGCAGTACTTC.

The table lists this clone with a count of one. The chain's CDR3 is CASTRTGVYTEAFF. CDR3 DNA: TGTGCCAGCACTAGGACAGGGGTGTACACTGAAGCTTTCTTT. The genes are TRBV6-5 and TRBJ1-1, with 9 bases matching TRBD1. J gave up 3 bases and V 7 bases, and 6 bases lay outside the gene matches. The CDR3 length is 14 residues. Germline V lookup: CDR1 MNHEY, CDR2 SVGAGI.

V is TRBV10-3 and J is TRBJ2-2; tentative D call: TRBD2 (6 bases). The CDR3 contains 15 residues. Germline V gives CDR1 ENHRY, CDR2 SYGVKD. V was shortened by 7 bases and J by 0 bases, with 12 bases between the two germline ends. The CDR3 DNA reads as TGTGCCATCAAGGTTGGGACTTCGAACACCGGGGAGCTGTTTTTT. Its protein is CAIKVGTSNTGELFF.